One sample yielded the 8 T cell receptor beta chains listed below, sequenced in a study of cytomegalovirus exposure and HLA in healthy donors. The PCR employed 60 Vbeta primers together with 13 Jbeta primers. Profiled with immunoSEQ multiplex PCR; TCRdb holds only in-frame clones, not every one. This sample carries around 90,000 clones, more than 55% of them seen once, and the ten largest clones take about 2.3%. Sequenced input: PBMCs. Receptor source: a human donor in good health.

This clone was seen a few times. The chain joins TRBV10-3 to TRBJ1-1, with D possibly being TRBD1 (6 bases). The length of the CDR3 is 14 residues. Germline V gene data show CDR1 as ENHRY and CDR2 as SYGVKD. V was cut by 2 bases and J by 4 bases, with 11 bases left in between. This CDR3 reads CAISEGGTVTEAFF. The CDR3 coding sequence is TGTGCCATCAGTGAGGGGGGCACTGTCACTGAAGCTTTCTTT.

This chain joins TRBV10-3 and TRBJ1-5, with D unclear. CDR1 is ENHRY, CDR2 SYGVKD, per germline. The CDR3 has 15 residues. V gave up 3 bases and J gave up 0 bases, with 9 bases separating them. CDR3 sequence reads: CAISDPTHSNQPQHF. The CDR3 DNA sequence: TGTGCCATCAGTGACCCGACACATAGCAATCAGCCCCAGCATTTT.

J is TRBJ2-1 and V is TRBV2; possibly TRBD2 for D (7 bases). This CDR3 has 18 residues. Germline CDR1 SNHLY, CDR2 FYNNEI. Trimming took 0 bases from V and 0 from J, leaving 15 bases between them. The CDR3 bases are TGTGCCAGCAGTGAAGCGCGGCGCGGGGGCCTCTCCTACAATGAGCAGTTCTTC. It yields the protein CASSEARRGGLSYNEQFF.

V gene TRBV5-5 combines with J gene TRBJ1-6; 10 bases are shared with TRBD1. The germline gives CDR1 SGHKS, CDR2 YYEKEE (reference sequence). The CDR3 has 17 residues. V lost 3 bases to trimming and J lost 2 bases; unmatched junction nucleotides: 5. CDR3 amino acids: CASSWDRGPPYNSPLHF. The CDR3 DNA follows: TGTGCCAGCAGCTGGGACAGGGGACCGCCCTATAATTCACCCCTCCACTTT.

This clone was detected only a few times. This rearrangement joins TRBV5-5 to TRBJ1-5; D gene uncertain. The CDR3 spans 16 residues. The germline V gene encodes CDR1 SGHKS and CDR2 YYEKEE (reference sequence). Trimming stripped 0 bases from V and 0 bases from J, with 10 bases between. The CDR3 here is CASSLETGSSNQPQHF. DNA for the CDR3: TGTGCCAGCAGCTTGGAAACGGGGTCTAGCAATCAGCCCCAGCATTTT.

The chain uses TRBV5-1 and TRBJ1-1; TRBD1 might be the D (6 bases). CDR3 length: 15 amino acids. Germline values: CDR1 SGHRS, CDR2 YFSETQ. The ends were cut back, 3 bases at V and 5 bases at J, with 17 bases in the middle. CDR3 nucleotide sequence: TGCGCCAGCAGCTCTGTTTTAGGGGGTTCTACTGAAGCTTTCTTT. Translated, it gives CASSSVLGGSTEAFF.

The chain joins TRBV2 to TRBJ1-5; 9 bases fit TRBD1. After removal of 5 bases from V and 5 bases from J, the junction contained 4 bases not matched to a gene. CDR1 and CDR2 (germline): SNHLY, FYNNEI. This CDR3 has 14 residues. CDR3 protein: CASSLDRGDQPQHF. CDR3 DNA sequence: TGTGCCAGCAGTTTGGACAGGGGAGATCAGCCCCAGCATTTT.

The chain uses TRBV5-6 and TRBJ2-1; D is possibly TRBD1 (6 bases). The CDR3 loop spans 15 amino acids. Germline V gives CDR1 SGHDT, CDR2 YYEEEE. The V and J ends lost 0 bases and 2 bases respectively, with 9 bases between them. In DNA, the CDR3 is TGTGCCAGCAGCTTGGGGGGGCTAACCTACAATGAGCAGTTCTTC. Encoded protein: CASSLGGLTYNEQFF. The whole variable domain, filled in from reference TRBV5-6 and TRBJ2-1, reads DAGVTQSPTHLIKTRGQQVTLRCSPKSGHDTVSWYQQALGQGPQFIFQYYEEEERQRGNFPDRFSGHQFPNYSSELNVNALLLGDSALYLCASSLGGLTYNEQFFGPGTRLTVL.